The 8 T cell receptor beta chains presented below share a single source sample, sequenced in a study of shared clonotypes between healthy human individuals. Method: immunoSEQ multiplex PCR; TCRdb's copy keeps in-frame clones and lacks some. The sample lists approximately 500,000 clones, around 80% occurring once. Material for sequencing was PBMCs. The source is a woman aged 40 to 50 in good health. Some clones in this sample may be carry-over from other donors' samples.

V gene TRBV5-1 combines with J gene TRBJ2-6; TRBD2 matches 10 bases. The junction had 6 bases not matched to a gene; V was cut back by 6 bases and J by 0 bases. Looked up from germline, CDR1 is SGHRS and CDR2 is YFSETQ. The CDR3 consists of 17 residues. CDR3 loop: CASTSSGRSSGANVLTF. CDR3 DNA sequence: TGCGCCAGCACGTCTAGCGGGAGAAGCTCTGGGGCCAACGTCCTGACTTTC.

The V call is TRBV29-1, the J call TRBJ2-5, with 7 nucleotides matching TRBD1. The length of the CDR3 is 13 residues. The germline gives CDR1 SQVTM, CDR2 ANQGSEA. CDR3 sequence reads: CAPNLGQQETQYF. The CDR3 DNA sequence: TGCGCCCCTAACTTGGGACAGCAAGAGACCCAGTACTTC.

The table lists this clone with a few counts. The chain links TRBV29-1 to TRBJ2-1; no clear D. The V end was cut by 4 bases, the J end by 6 bases, with 10 bases between. This CDR3 comprises 12 residues. CDR1 is SQVTM, CDR2 ANQGSEA, per germline. CDR3 amino acids: CSVGLVSNEQFF. CDR3 DNA sequence: TGCAGCGTTGGGCTTGTATCCAATGAGCAGTTCTTC.

The CDR3 bases are TGTGCCAGCAGAGCGGGGAGGGTTACCTACAATGAGCAGTTCTTC. It codes for CASRAGRVTYNEQFF. The chain joins TRBV5-8 to TRBJ2-1, with 7 bases lining up with TRBD2. The CDR3 is 15 residues long. V gave up 5 bases and J gave up 2 bases; unmatched junction bases: 7. From germline, CDR1 is SGHTS and CDR2 YDEGEE.

The chain couples TRBV15 to TRBJ2-1; 7 bases align to TRBD2. The CDR3 consists of 14 residues. The V segment lost 5 bases and the J segment 10 bases; nucleotides outside the gene matches: 11. Germline lookup yields CDR1 LNHNV and CDR2 YYDKDF (reference sequence). The CDR3 region has the DNA TGTGCCACCAGCCCGGAAAGTTGGGGGGGAGAGCAGTTCTTC. Its translation: CATSPESWGGEQFF. The whole variable domain, remainder taken from reference TRBV15 and TRBJ2-1, is DAMVIQNPRYQVTQFGKPVTLSCSQTLNHNVMYWYQQKSSQAPKLLFHYYDKDFNNEADTPDNFQSRRPNTSFCFLDIRSPGLGDTAMYLCATSPESWGGEQFFGPGTRLTVL.

The chain is built from TRBV19 and TRBJ1-5, with unresolved D. This CDR3 has 15 residues. Deletions cut 3 bases from V and 2 bases from J, with 11 bases between. Germline V lookup: CDR1 LNHDA, CDR2 SQIVND (reference sequence). The chain's CDR3 is CASSISGRGNQPQHF. CDR3 sequence (DNA): TGTGCCAGTAGTATTAGCGGACGGGGCAATCAGCCCCAGCATTTT.

As DNA, the CDR3 is TGTGCCAGCAGATTACAGGGGGCGGGCGAGCAGTACTTC. This encodes CASRLQGAGEQYF. The chain links TRBV28 to TRBJ2-7, with 9 bases matching TRBD1. Unmatched junction bases numbered 6, after V lost 6 bases and J lost 6 bases. The length of the CDR3 is 13 residues. Germline CDR1 is MDHEN and CDR2 is SYDVKM.

A remark on this clone: Because it lacks the conserved phenylalanine or tryptophan at the end, this CDR3 is likely a read error. The J gene is TRBJ1-5, the V gene TRBV30; D not certain. V lost 2 bases and J lost 0, with 5 bases in between. This CDR3 is built from 13 residues. Germline V gives CDR1 GTSNPN, CDR2 SVGIG (reference sequence). The CDR3 reads CAWSSDSNQPQHP. The CDR3 DNA reads as TGTGCCTGGAGTTCGGATAGCAATCAGCCCCAGCATCCT.